These T cell receptor beta chains were read from a single sample in a study of cytomegalovirus exposure and HLA in healthy donors. Sequenced by immunoSEQ multiplex PCR; TCRdb stores in-frame clones only, minus some. The data show roughly 120,000 clones, approximately 78% seen once. The source material was PBMCs. Every receptor here comes from a woman aged 25 to 39 in good health and CMV-seronegative. Each CDR3 is given without its conserved first and last residue. Fields, in order: J gene, D gene, V gene, CDR3 protein. The D gene is left open where the match is weak.

J gene: TRBJ2-2; D gene: TRBD2; V gene: TRBV7-9; CDR3 protein: ASSPRLAGSNTGELF
J gene: TRBJ2-2; D gene: TRBD2; V gene: TRBV19; CDR3 protein: ASSPNLLAGDAGELF
J gene: TRBJ2-7; D gene: TRBD2; V gene: TRBV7-2; CDR3 protein: ASLRGGENSYEQY
J gene: TRBJ2-1; D gene: NA; V gene: TRBV4-3; CDR3 protein: ASSQDWGREWDNEQF
J gene: TRBJ1-1; D gene: NA; V gene: TRBV10-1; CDR3 protein: ASSGGPANTEAF
J gene: TRBJ2-1; D gene: TRBD2; V gene: TRBV7-2; CDR3 protein: ASSSGLPTGNEQF
J gene: TRBJ1-4; D gene: NA; V gene: TRBV18; CDR3 protein: ASSPTVYPNEKLF
J gene: TRBJ2-5; D gene: NA; V gene: TRBV5-4; CDR3 protein: ASSPGGETQY
J gene: TRBJ2-3; D gene: TRBD2; V gene: TRBV7-6; CDR3 protein: ASGGSGGTTDTQY
J gene: TRBJ2-5; D gene: TRBD1; V gene: TRBV5-1; CDR3 protein: ASGHGTDQETQY
J gene: TRBJ1-1; D gene: TRBD1; V gene: TRBV30; CDR3 protein: AWSKGQMGTEAF
J gene: TRBJ2-1; D gene: TRBD2; V gene: TRBV10-3; CDR3 protein: AISDPNERGSYNEQF
J gene: TRBJ2-3; D gene: TRBD2; V gene: TRBV2; CDR3 protein: ASSEIGTSGSTQY
J gene: TRBJ2-7; D gene: TRBD2; V gene: TRBV5-6; CDR3 protein: ASSFRASGSYEQY
J gene: TRBJ2-5; D gene: TRBD2; V gene: TRBV5-6; CDR3 protein: ASSLGDPRASGRGTQY
J gene: TRBJ2-7; D gene: NA; V gene: TRBV4-3; CDR3 protein: ASSQEGQGPYEQY
J gene: TRBJ2-1; D gene: TRBD2; V gene: TRBV15; CDR3 protein: ATSRDSPHLLAGVLNEQF
J gene: TRBJ2-3; D gene: NA; V gene: TRBV7-9; CDR3 protein: ASSFGQGISDTQY
J gene: TRBJ2-1; D gene: TRBD2; V gene: TRBV6-6; CDR3 protein: ASRSGGSYNEQF
J gene: TRBJ1-1; D gene: NA; V gene: TRBV25-1; CDR3 protein: ASSLDWNTEAF
J gene: TRBJ1-2; D gene: TRBD1; V gene: TRBV27; CDR3 protein: ASRPTAGGRGYT
J gene: TRBJ1-2; D gene: TRBD1; V gene: TRBV7-9; CDR3 protein: SSSLPQGQGRYGYT
J gene: TRBJ1-3; D gene: NA; V gene: TRBV9; CDR3 protein: ASSVGSVGNTIY
J gene: TRBJ1-2; D gene: TRBD1; V gene: TRBV19; CDR3 protein: ASSRQGTDGYT
J gene: TRBJ1-3; D gene: NA; V gene: TRBV6-5; CDR3 protein: ASSPDRSSGNTIY
J gene: TRBJ1-2; D gene: NA; V gene: TRBV15; CDR3 protein: ATSRESALRSYGYT
J gene: TRBJ2-7; D gene: NA; V gene: TRBV6-1; CDR3 protein: ASSESGGSSYEQY